This TCR beta chain was sequenced in a study of blood T cell repertoires in COVID-19. Using immunoSEQ multiplex PCR, the repertoire was profiled, and TCRdb retains in-frame clones only, with some absent. The sample lists about 160,000 clones; roughly four fifths were seen once. The V gene's germline CDR1 is SGHVS and CDR2 FQNEAQ. The V and J ends lost 0 bases and 0 bases respectively, with 8 bases between them. This CDR3 has 15 amino acids. This rearrangement joins TRBV7-8 to TRBJ1-2; no clear D gene. Sequenced: peripheral blood. The TCR sequence derives from a man aged 55 to 70 with active or convalescent COVID-19. The CDR3 loop reads CASSLASGSNYGYTF. Here the CDR3 DNA reads TGTGCCAGCAGCTTAGCGTCAGGTTCTAACTATGGCTACACCTTC.